Below are 3 T cell receptor beta chains sequenced from a single sample in a study of tumor-infiltrating lymphocytes in primary liver carcinoma. cDNA specific to TCR beta was made from approximately 500 ng of total RNA, with a constant-region primer employed for priming. Three-round nested multiplex PCR performed with slightly modified ARM-PCR produced the TCR beta libraries. Each of the first two PCR rounds ran approximately 11 cycles with TRBV1-TRBV30 forward and C-beta reverse primers. TCRdb re-called the multiplex PCR reads through MiXCR, storing one row per CDR3 protein. The sample lists approximately 74,000 distinct CDR3 sequences; roughly two thirds were seen once. Unsorted bulk tissue (roughly 19-31 mg) underwent RNA and DNA co-extraction. The sequenced material came from liver tumor tissue from sampling region 4. The subset here: tumor region T4, right-lateral pole. The source is an older woman with primary liver carcinoma and hepatitis B virus infection.

The V gene is TRBV30, the J gene TRBJ2-7; tentative D call: TRBD2 (6 bases). V lost 2 bases to trimming and J lost 0 bases, with 8 bases between them. Germline CDR1 and CDR2: GTSNPN and SVGIG (reference sequence). The CDR3 is 13 amino acids. CDR3 sequence reads: CAWSRDFSYEQYF. Here the CDR3 DNA reads TGTGCCTGGAGTCGGGACTTCTCCTACGAGCAGTACTTC.

Comments on this clonotype: No conserved phenylalanine or tryptophan is present at the end of the CDR3, so a read error is the likely explanation. The chain is built from TRBV7-9 and TRBJ2-3, with D hard to call. Germline V gene sequence: CDR1 SEHNR, CDR2 FQNEAQ (reference sequence). The CDR3 spans 14 residues. This CDR3 reads CASNLPGMADTQYL. In nucleotides, the CDR3 is TGTGCCAGCAACTTACCTGGGATGGCAGATACGCAGTATTTA.

The chain uses TRBV12-5 and TRBJ2-1, with 9 bases fitting TRBD2. This CDR3 contains 16 residues. CDR1 LGHNT and CDR2 FRNRAP come from the germline V gene. The junction had 13 bases not matched to a gene; V was cut back by 5 bases and J by 8 bases. This chain's CDR3 is CASGPGLASGFDEQFF. Here the CDR3 DNA reads TGTGCTAGTGGTCCCGGACTAGCGAGTGGTTTCGATGAGCAGTTCTTC. Variable domain in full (rest from reference TRBV12-5 and TRBJ2-1): DARVTQTPRHKVTEMGQEVTMRCQPILGHNTVFWYRQTMMQGLELLAYFRNRAPLDDSGMPKDRFSAEMPDATLATLKIQPSEPRDSAVYFCASGPGLASGFDEQFFGPGTRLTVL.